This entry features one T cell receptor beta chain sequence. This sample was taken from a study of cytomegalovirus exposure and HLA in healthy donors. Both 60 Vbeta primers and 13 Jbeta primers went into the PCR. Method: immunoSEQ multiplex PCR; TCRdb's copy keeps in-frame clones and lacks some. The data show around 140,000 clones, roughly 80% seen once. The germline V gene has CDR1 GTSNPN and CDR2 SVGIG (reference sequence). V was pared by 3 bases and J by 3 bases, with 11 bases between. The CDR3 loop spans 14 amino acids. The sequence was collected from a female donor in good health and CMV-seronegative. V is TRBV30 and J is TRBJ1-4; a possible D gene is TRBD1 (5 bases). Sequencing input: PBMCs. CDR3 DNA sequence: TGTGCCTGGAGAAAGGGGCCATCTAATGAAAAACTGTTTTTT. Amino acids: CAWRKGPSNEKLFF.